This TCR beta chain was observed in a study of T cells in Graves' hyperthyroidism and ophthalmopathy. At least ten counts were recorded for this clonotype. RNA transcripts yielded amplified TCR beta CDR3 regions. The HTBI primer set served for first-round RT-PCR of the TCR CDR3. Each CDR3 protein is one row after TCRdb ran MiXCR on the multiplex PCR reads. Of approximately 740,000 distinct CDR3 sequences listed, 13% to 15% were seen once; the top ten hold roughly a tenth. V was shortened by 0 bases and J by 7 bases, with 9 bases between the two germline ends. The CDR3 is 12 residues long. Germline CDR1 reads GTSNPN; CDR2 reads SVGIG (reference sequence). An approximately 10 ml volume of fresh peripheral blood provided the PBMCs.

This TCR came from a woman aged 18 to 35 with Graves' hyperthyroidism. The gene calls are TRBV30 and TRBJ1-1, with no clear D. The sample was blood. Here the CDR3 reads CAWSVRLYEAFF. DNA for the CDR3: TGTGCCTGGAGTGTACGGCTTTATGAAGCTTTCTTT.